Shown below are 15 T cell receptor beta chains from a single sample sequenced in a study of blood T cell repertoires in COVID-19. TCRdb's copy holds only in-frame clones and misses some; the assay was immunoSEQ multiplex PCR. In the table there are 55,000 to 65,000 clones, 65% to 80% of which are singletons. Sequencing was performed on peripheral blood. These receptors were obtained from a man in his 60s with acute or convalescent COVID-19.

The chain couples TRBV7-3 to TRBJ2-7; D perhaps matches TRBD2 (5 bases). This CDR3 has 13 amino acids. The ends were cut back, 3 bases at V and 4 bases at J, with 10 bases in the middle. CDR1 and CDR2 from the germline V gene are SGHTA and FQGTGA. DNA of the CDR3: TGTGCCAGCAGCTTTTCAGCGGCGTACGAGCAGTACTTC. Protein product: CASSFSAAYEQYF.

This chain links TRBV19 with TRBJ1-2, with 9 bases fitting TRBD1. Germline V CDR1 and CDR2: LNHDA, SQIVND (reference sequence). The CDR3 totals 15 residues. Trimming cost V 4 bases and J 4 bases; bases outside gene matches: 7. CDR3 sequence reads: CASSRGQGRLYGYTF. The CDR3 nucleotides are TGTGCCAGTAGTAGGGGACAGGGAAGGCTCTATGGCTACACCTTC.

The genes are TRBV11-2 and TRBJ2-1; 15 nucleotides agree with TRBD2. With V trimmed by 0 bases and J by 15 bases, 3 bases remained unmatched. Germline loops: CDR1 SGHAT, CDR2 FQNNGV. The CDR3 spans 14 residues. In DNA, the CDR3 is TGTGCCAGCAGCTTAGATGGACTAGCGGGAGGGCTGTTCTTC. Translated: CASSLDGLAGGLFF.

This chain joins TRBV3-1 (or the pseudogene TRBV3-2) and TRBJ1-4, with TRBD1 matching 8 bases. The V gene's germline CDR1 is LGHDT and CDR2 YNNKEL (reference sequence). The CDR3 is made up of 12 amino acids. V gave up 1 base and J gave up 14 bases; unmatched junction bases: 3. As DNA, the CDR3 is TGTGCCAGCAGCCAAGCAGGGGGCAATCTGTTTTTT. Translating gives CASSQAGGNLFF.

The chain recombines TRBV12-3 or TRBV12-4 with TRBJ2-5, with D uncertain. The CDR3 spans 12 residues. Trimming cost V 5 bases and J 5 bases, with 9 bases left between them. Written as DNA, the CDR3 is TGTGCCAGCAGTAGTCATGAGGAGACCCAGTACTTC. Translated, it gives CASSSHEETQYF.

The chain has TRBV19 and TRBJ2-1; 7 bases are shared with TRBD1. CDR3 length equals 16 residues. Looked up from germline, CDR1 is LNHDA and CDR2 is SQIVND (reference sequence). After removal of 2 bases from V and 9 bases from J, the junction contained 13 bases not matched to a gene. The CDR3 protein is CASSILPGGDYGEQFF. DNA for the CDR3: TGTGCCAGTAGTATACTTCCAGGGGGTGATTACGGTGAGCAGTTCTTC.

This clone was detected a few times. The genes are TRBV5-1 and TRBJ1-3; D is unresolved. There are 15 residues in the CDR3. In germline, CDR1 is SGHRS, CDR2 YFSETQ. V gave up 0 bases and J gave up 8 bases, with 15 bases separating them. This chain's CDR3 is CASSLAGTMGDTIYF. The DNA of the CDR3 is TGCGCCAGCAGCTTGGCCGGCACCATGGGAGACACCATATATTTT.

This rearrangement joins TRBV2 to TRBJ2-3, with TRBD2 identical over 8 bases. V was clipped by 6 bases and J by 6 bases; unmatched bases: 11. Germline CDR1 and CDR2: SNHLY and FYNNEI. The CDR3 consists of 15 residues. The CDR3 DNA follows: TGTGCCAGCAGAGACCCAGCGGGAGTGAGGGATACGCAGTATTTT. Amino acids: CASRDPAGVRDTQYF.

The gene calls are TRBV12-3 or TRBV12-4 and TRBJ1-2, with TRBD1 matching over 8 bases. CDR3 length: 12 amino acids. Trimming took 6 bases from V and 8 from J; bases not matched to a gene: 5. The CDR3 DNA reads as TGTGCCAGCAGCTATGACAGGGGCGGCTACACCTTC. Its translation is CASSYDRGGYTF.

V is TRBV3-1 (or the pseudogene TRBV3-2) and J is TRBJ1-6; 8 bases fit TRBD1. CDR3 length: 16 residues. Germline values: CDR1 LGHDT, CDR2 YNNKEL (reference sequence). V dropped 4 bases and J dropped 7; count of bases not matched to a gene: 9. This chain's CDR3 is CASSLRGQGRNSPLHF. In DNA, the CDR3 is TGTGCCAGCAGCCTCCGAGGACAGGGCCGCAATTCACCCCTCCACTTT.

CDR3 nucleotides: TGTGCCAGCAGTGAAAGGAGGGGGGAGCTGTTTTTT. It yields the protein CASSERRGELFF. The chain carries TRBV6-1 and TRBJ2-2, with D possibly TRBD2 on 5 matching bases. Germline loops: CDR1 MNHNS, CDR2 SASEGT. CDR3 size: 12 residues. V was clipped by 2 bases and J by 8 bases, with 6 bases between them.

The V call is TRBV4-1, the J call TRBJ2-7, with a weak D call TRBD1 (6 bases). The CDR3 length is 17 residues. Germline CDR1 is MGHRA and CDR2 is YSYEKL. V dropped 7 bases and J dropped 0 bases, with 22 bases sitting between them. CDR3 nucleotides: TGCGCCAGCAAATCCACCTTCGACAGGTCGAACTCCTACGAGCAGTACTTC. This gives the protein CASKSTFDRSNSYEQYF.

The chain is built from TRBV27 and TRBJ2-7; 7 bases align to TRBD2. The V gene end was trimmed by 0 bases and the J gene end by 6 bases; junction bases not matched to a gene: 5. The CDR3 has 14 amino acids. Germline V gene sequence: CDR1 MNHEY, CDR2 SMNVEV (reference sequence). The CDR3 spells CASSLSREGVEQYF. The CDR3 DNA follows: TGTGCCAGCAGTTTATCCAGGGAGGGCGTCGAGCAGTACTTC.

The J gene is TRBJ2-3, the V gene TRBV6-2 or TRBV6-3; 11 bases line up with TRBD2. The CDR3 runs 15 residues. Germline values: CDR1 MNHEY, CDR2 SVGEGT. Trimming at V came to 2 bases and at J to 4 bases, leaving 2 bases not matched to a gene. CDR3 sequence: CASSYTSGSSDTQYF. CDR3 DNA: TGTGCCAGCAGTTACACTAGCGGGAGTTCAGATACGCAGTATTTT.

The CDR3 DNA reads as TGCAGCGTTGGGCCGGGACAGGCGGAGCAGTACTTC. The encoded protein is CSVGPGQAEQYF. V usage is TRBV29-1 and J usage is TRBJ2-7, with TRBD1 matching over 8 bases. CDR1 and CDR2 from the germline V gene are SQVTM and ANQGSEA. This CDR3 comprises 12 residues. The ends lost 4 bases at V and 7 bases at J; junction bases unmatched: 6.